This T cell receptor (beta chain) emerged from a study of T-cell memory formation after mild COVID-19. The overall study: The study found TCR clusters largely donor specific.

Constant-segment primers and 5'RACE yielded cDNA libraries for TCR alpha and TCR beta, each carrying sample barcodes and UMIs. MiXCR was run by TCRdb on the 5' RACE reads, yielding one entry per CDR3 protein. The sample carries several thousand distinct CDR3 sequences, about 16% recorded once. Study-level points and caveats: The second-wave clones peaking on day 37 were not confirmed as SARS-CoV-2-specific.

This clonotype occurred many times. Its antigen is unidentified. The sequenced sample consisted of PBMCs or a T cell subset sorted from them (not recorded which). The receptor was isolated from an adult who had mild COVID-19 (a few samples of this study predate the infection). Cell type and time point are not known.

Here the CDR3 DNA reads TGTGCCAGCAGCCCAAGACAGAGAGTCTATGGCTACACCTTC. Translation gives CASSPRQRVYGYTF. The chain uses TRBV12-3 or TRBV12-4 and TRBJ1-2, with a possible D match to TRBD1 (5 bases). Trimming took off 6 bases at V and 4 bases at J, with 15 bases between the two ends. The CDR3 runs 14 residues.